What follows describes a single T cell receptor beta chain. This entry comes from a study of control samples from healthy donors and cancer patients. The protocol was immunoSEQ multiplex PCR, while the TCRdb copy is restricted to in-frame clones and leaves out a portion. The sample carries about 76,000 clones, around nine tenths recorded once. The length of the CDR3 is 11 residues. V was pared by 8 bases and J by 5 bases, with 10 bases between. Germline values: CDR1 LNHDA, CDR2 SQIVND (reference sequence). Sequencing used PBMCs. The V call is TRBV19, the J call TRBJ2-7, with a tentative D call TRBD2 (6 bases). This sequence was found in a woman between 45 and 65 years old with colorectal cancer. CDR3 in amino acids: CASAGWHEQYV. CDR3 coding DNA: TGTGCCAGTGCGGGGTGGCACGAGCAGTACGTC.